These T cell receptor beta chains were read from a single sample in a study of response to subunit inactivated influenza vaccine. Using its own MiXCR run on the RT-PCR reads, TCRdb lists one record per CDR3 protein. Altogether 750,000 to 850,000 distinct CDR3 sequences are present, approximately 17% being singletons, with the ten largest covering roughly 11%. The source was PBMCs from blood, collected 5 to 6 days after vaccination. These receptor sequences come from a man aged 45-65 years who received an inactivated influenza vaccine. CDR3s include the opening cysteine and the closing phenylalanine or tryptophan. Each record gives: CDR3 protein, CDR3 DNA, V gene, clone size, J gene, D gene. The D gene is left open where the match is weak. Clone size is not always given. Where it is, it says once, few, many or a class for expanded clones.

cdr3_aa: CASSPHGTGGAKVQYF
cdr3_nt: TGTGCCAGCAGCCCCCATGGGACAGGGGGCGCGAAGGTGCAGTACTTC
v_call: TRBV7-3
clone_size: NA
j_call: TRBJ2-7
d_call: TRBD1

cdr3_aa: CASSWDRSSTQHF
cdr3_nt: TGTGCCAGCAGTTGGGACAGGTCCTCAACCCAGCATTTT
v_call: TRBV6-6
clone_size: few
j_call: TRBJ1-5
d_call: TRBD1

cdr3_aa: CASSTPGSIQYF
cdr3_nt: TGTGCCAGCAGTACGCCGGGGAGCATTCAGTACTTC
v_call: TRBV6-2/TRBV6-3
clone_size: few
j_call: TRBJ2-4
d_call: NA

cdr3_aa: CATSRDSPYEQYF
cdr3_nt: TGTGCCACCAGCAGAGATAGTCCCTACGAGCAGTACTTC
v_call: TRBV15
clone_size: many
j_call: TRBJ2-7
d_call: NA

cdr3_aa: CASSYGTWDEQYF
cdr3_nt: TGTGCCAGCAGCTACGGGACTTGGGACGAGCAGTACTTC
v_call: TRBV11-2
clone_size: NA
j_call: TRBJ2-7
d_call: NA

cdr3_aa: CASSAPGQGRQFF
cdr3_nt: TGTGCCAGCAGCGCCCCCGGACAGGGACGGCAGTTCTTC
v_call: TRBV9
clone_size: NA
j_call: TRBJ2-1
d_call: TRBD1

cdr3_aa: CASSSTGASSGNTIYF
cdr3_nt: TGCGCCAGCAGCTCAACAGGGGCCAGCTCTGGAAACACCATATATTTT
v_call: TRBV5-1
clone_size: many
j_call: TRBJ1-3
d_call: TRBD1

cdr3_aa: CSVRLVGGELFF
cdr3_nt: TGCAGCGTAAGACTAGTGGGCGGGGAGCTGTTTTTT
v_call: TRBV29-1
clone_size: NA
j_call: TRBJ2-2
d_call: NA

cdr3_aa: CASSFNSNNEQFF
cdr3_nt: TGTGCCAGCAGTTTCAATAGTAACAATGAGCAGTTCTTC
v_call: TRBV28
clone_size: NA
j_call: TRBJ2-1
d_call: NA

cdr3_aa: CASSLGSGRAHTQYF
cdr3_nt: TGCGCCAGCAGCTTGGGCAGCGGGAGGGCCCATACGCAGTATTTT
v_call: TRBV5-1
clone_size: many
j_call: TRBJ2-3
d_call: TRBD2

cdr3_aa: CASRADRPNQPQHF
cdr3_nt: TGTGCCAGCAGAGCGGACAGACCCAATCAGCCCCAGCATTTT
v_call: TRBV6-2/TRBV6-3
clone_size: few
j_call: TRBJ1-5
d_call: NA

cdr3_aa: CSAPGQGSGANVLTF
cdr3_nt: TGCAGTGCTCCGGGACAGGGGTCTGGGGCCAACGTCCTGACTTTC
v_call: TRBV20-1
clone_size: NA
j_call: TRBJ2-6
d_call: TRBD1

cdr3_aa: CSVKGAGYTF
cdr3_nt: TGCAGCGTAAAGGGTGCGGGCTACACCTTC
v_call: TRBV29-1
clone_size: few
j_call: TRBJ1-2
d_call: NA

cdr3_aa: CSVEGPRPHQYF
cdr3_nt: TGCAGCGTTGAAGGGCCCCGTCCCCACCAGTACTTC
v_call: TRBV29-1
clone_size: many
j_call: TRBJ2-5
d_call: NA

cdr3_aa: CASSGGTVSYNEQFF
cdr3_nt: TGCGCCAGCAGCGGGGGGACAGTCTCCTACAATGAGCAGTTCTTC
v_call: TRBV5-1
clone_size: few
j_call: TRBJ2-1
d_call: NA

cdr3_aa: CASSQGWGNTIYF
cdr3_nt: TGCGCCAGCAGCCAAGGGTGGGGCAACACCATATATTTT
v_call: TRBV4-1
clone_size: NA
j_call: TRBJ1-3
d_call: NA

cdr3_aa: CASSYTATGPGELFF
cdr3_nt: TGTGCCAGCAGTTACACCGCGACAGGGCCCGGGGAGCTGTTTTTT
v_call: TRBV6-2/TRBV6-3
clone_size: NA
j_call: TRBJ2-2
d_call: TRBD1

cdr3_aa: CASSSTINGLAKYEQFF
cdr3_nt: TGCGCCAGCAGCTCCACGATAAATGGACTAGCGAAATATGAGCAGTTCTTC
v_call: TRBV5-1
clone_size: few
j_call: TRBJ2-1
d_call: TRBD2

cdr3_aa: CAISSGRENTIYF
cdr3_nt: TGTGCCATCAGTTCAGGGCGAGAAAACACCATATATTTT
v_call: TRBV10-3
clone_size: many
j_call: TRBJ1-3
d_call: NA

cdr3_aa: CASSEKGGVLDTIYF
cdr3_nt: TGTGCCAGCAGTGAAAAAGGGGGCGTCTTGGACACCATATATTTT
v_call: TRBV6-1
clone_size: NA
j_call: TRBJ1-3
d_call: TRBD1

cdr3_aa: CSVNSGTGAEQYF
cdr3_nt: TGCAGCGTAAACTCCGGGACAGGGGCCGAGCAGTACTTC
v_call: TRBV29-1
clone_size: many
j_call: TRBJ2-7
d_call: TRBD1

cdr3_aa: CASSHSGGVEQFF
cdr3_nt: TGTGCCAGCAGCCATAGTGGTGGGGTTGAGCAGTTCTTC
v_call: TRBV3-1
clone_size: NA
j_call: TRBJ2-1
d_call: NA

cdr3_aa: CASSLTGDPTDTQYF
cdr3_nt: TGCGCCAGCAGCTTGACAGGTGACCCCACAGATACGCAGTATTTT
v_call: TRBV5-1
clone_size: few
j_call: TRBJ2-3
d_call: NA

cdr3_aa: CSTRTLTYEQYF
cdr3_nt: TGCAGTACTAGGACACTGACATACGAGCAGTACTTC
v_call: TRBV20-1
clone_size: NA
j_call: TRBJ2-7
d_call: NA

cdr3_aa: CASSPFGGGTEAFF
cdr3_nt: TGTGCCAGCAGCCCTTTTGGGGGGGGCACTGAAGCTTTCTTT
v_call: TRBV6-8
clone_size: few
j_call: TRBJ1-1
d_call: NA

cdr3_aa: CASSPTGGRGPYNEQFF
cdr3_nt: TGTGCCAGCAGCCCCACGGGTGGCAGGGGGCCCTACAATGAGCAGTTCTTC
v_call: TRBV7-3
clone_size: few
j_call: TRBJ2-1
d_call: TRBD1

cdr3_aa: CASSLEGRGEKLFF
cdr3_nt: TGCGCCAGCAGCTTGGAGGGGCGCGGTGAAAAACTGTTTTTT
v_call: TRBV5-1
clone_size: NA
j_call: TRBJ1-4
d_call: NA

cdr3_aa: CASSPTSGYPSSYEQYF
cdr3_nt: TGTGCCAGCAGTCCCACCTCTGGATATCCAAGCTCCTACGAGCAGTACTTC
v_call: TRBV6-1
clone_size: few
j_call: TRBJ2-7
d_call: NA

cdr3_aa: CSATNHYYNEQFF
cdr3_nt: TGCAGTGCCACGAACCACTATTACAATGAGCAGTTCTTC
v_call: TRBV20-1
clone_size: few
j_call: TRBJ2-1
d_call: NA

cdr3_aa: CASSPLDGPEGYTF
cdr3_nt: TGTGCCAGCAGCCCCCTGGACGGGCCGGAAGGCTACACCTTC
v_call: TRBV4-2
clone_size: few
j_call: TRBJ1-2
d_call: NA

cdr3_aa: CASSMRWGHGETQYF
cdr3_nt: TGTGCCAGCAGCATGCGATGGGGACACGGCGAGACCCAGTACTTC
v_call: TRBV7-2
clone_size: once
j_call: TRBJ2-5
d_call: NA

cdr3_aa: CASDRGSYEQYF
cdr3_nt: TGTGCCAGCGACAGGGGGTCCTACGAGCAGTACTTC
v_call: TRBV28
clone_size: many
j_call: TRBJ2-7
d_call: TRBD1

cdr3_aa: CASSLLGLGDNEQFF
cdr3_nt: TGTGCCAGCAGCTTACTAGGGCTAGGGGACAATGAGCAGTTCTTC
v_call: TRBV7-9
clone_size: few
j_call: TRBJ2-1
d_call: NA

cdr3_aa: CSVVGTASSTDTQYF
cdr3_nt: TGCAGCGTTGTGGGGACAGCTTCTAGCACAGATACGCAGTATTTT
v_call: TRBV29-1
clone_size: many
j_call: TRBJ2-3
d_call: TRBD1

cdr3_aa: CASSPGGSQPQHF
cdr3_nt: TGTGCCAGCAGTCCAGGAGGCTCTCAGCCCCAGCATTTT
v_call: TRBV12-3/TRBV12-4
clone_size: many
j_call: TRBJ1-5
d_call: NA

cdr3_aa: CSVDGGVETQYF
cdr3_nt: TGCAGCGTTGATGGGGGCGTAGAGACCCAGTACTTC
v_call: TRBV29-1
clone_size: many
j_call: TRBJ2-5
d_call: NA

cdr3_aa: CANSLGSGRSYEQYF
cdr3_nt: TGTGCCAACAGCTTAGGCTCCGGTCGCTCCTACGAGCAGTACTTC
v_call: TRBV11-2
clone_size: NA
j_call: TRBJ2-7
d_call: NA

cdr3_aa: CASSRTSGGTQYF
cdr3_nt: TGTGCCAGCAGTCGGACTAGCGGGGGGACGCAGTATTTT
v_call: TRBV27
clone_size: NA
j_call: TRBJ2-3
d_call: TRBD2

cdr3_aa: CASSRGTDTQYF
cdr3_nt: TGTGCCAGCAGCCGGGGCACAGATACGCAGTATTTT
v_call: TRBV12-3/TRBV12-4
clone_size: many
j_call: TRBJ2-3
d_call: NA

cdr3_aa: CASSLKGQSYNEQFF
cdr3_nt: TGTGCCAGCAGCTTAAAAGGACAGTCCTACAATGAGCAGTTCTTC
v_call: TRBV7-9
clone_size: few
j_call: TRBJ2-1
d_call: NA

cdr3_aa: CASSRDRDYTDTQYF
cdr3_nt: TGTGCCAGCAGCCGGGACAGGGACTACACAGATACGCAGTATTTT
v_call: TRBV7-2
clone_size: NA
j_call: TRBJ2-3
d_call: TRBD1

cdr3_aa: CAISSGTGFYEQYF
cdr3_nt: TGTGCCATCAGCAGCGGGACAGGATTCTACGAGCAGTACTTC
v_call: TRBV10-3
clone_size: few
j_call: TRBJ2-7
d_call: NA